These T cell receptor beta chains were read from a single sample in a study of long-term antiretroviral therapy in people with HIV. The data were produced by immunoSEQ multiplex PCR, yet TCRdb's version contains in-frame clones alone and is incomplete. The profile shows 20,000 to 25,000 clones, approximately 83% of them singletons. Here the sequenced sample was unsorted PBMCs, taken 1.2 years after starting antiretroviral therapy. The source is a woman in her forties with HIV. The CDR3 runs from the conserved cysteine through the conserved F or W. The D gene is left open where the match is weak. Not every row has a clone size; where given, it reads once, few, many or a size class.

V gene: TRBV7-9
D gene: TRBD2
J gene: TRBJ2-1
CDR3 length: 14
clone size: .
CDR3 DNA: TGTGCCAGCAGCTACGGGAGGCAGTTAGATGAGCAGTTCTTC
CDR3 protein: CASSYGRQLDEQFF

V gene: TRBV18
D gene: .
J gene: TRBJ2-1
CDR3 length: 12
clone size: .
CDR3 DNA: TGTGCCAGCTCACCCTTAGCGGCTGAGCAGTTCTTC
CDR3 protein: CASSPLAAEQFF

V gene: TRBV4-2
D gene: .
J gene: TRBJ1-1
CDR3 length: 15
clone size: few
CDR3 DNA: TGTGCCAGCAGCCAAGATACAGGGTCGGACACTGAAGCTTTCTTT
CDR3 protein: CASSQDTGSDTEAFF

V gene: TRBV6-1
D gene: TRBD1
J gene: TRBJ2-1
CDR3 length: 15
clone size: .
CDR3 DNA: TGTGCCAGCAGGGGCAACAGGGGGCATCACGATGAGCAGTTCTTC
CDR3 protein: CASRGNRGHHDEQFF

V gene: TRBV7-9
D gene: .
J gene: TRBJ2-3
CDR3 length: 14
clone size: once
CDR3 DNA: TGTGCCAGCAGCCCGGACTTATACACAGATACGCAGTATTTT
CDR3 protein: CASSPDLYTDTQYF

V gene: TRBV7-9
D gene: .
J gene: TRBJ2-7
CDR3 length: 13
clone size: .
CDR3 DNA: TGTGCCAGCAGCTTCATTGCTTCCTACGAGCAGTACTTC
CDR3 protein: CASSFIASYEQYF

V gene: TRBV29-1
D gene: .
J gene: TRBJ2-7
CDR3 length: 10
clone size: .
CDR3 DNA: TGCAGCGGACTCCGATACGAGCAGTACTTC
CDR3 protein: CSGLRYEQYF

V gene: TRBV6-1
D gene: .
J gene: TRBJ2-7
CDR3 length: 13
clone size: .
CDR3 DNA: TGTGCCAGCAGGCCACCAGTGGTCTACGAGCAGTACTTC
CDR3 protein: CASRPPVVYEQYF

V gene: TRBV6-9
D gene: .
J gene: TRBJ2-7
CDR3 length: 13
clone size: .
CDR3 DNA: TGTGCCAGCATAAACAGGAAGCCATACGAGCAGTACTTC
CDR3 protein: CASINRKPYEQYF

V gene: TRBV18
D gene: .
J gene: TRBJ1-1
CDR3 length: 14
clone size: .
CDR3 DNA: TGTGCCAGTTCTTACACAGAGAAGAACACTGAAGCTTTCTTT
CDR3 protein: CASSYTEKNTEAFF

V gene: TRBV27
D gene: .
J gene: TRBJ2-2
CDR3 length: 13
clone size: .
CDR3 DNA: TGTGCCAGCAGGGGGTCGGACACCGGGGAGCTGTTTTTT
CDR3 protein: CASRGSDTGELFF

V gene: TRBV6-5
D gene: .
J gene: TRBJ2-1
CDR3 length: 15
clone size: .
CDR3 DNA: TGTGCCAGCAGTTACTCGACAACAGGGCGAGATGAGCAGTTCTTC
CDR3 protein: CASSYSTTGRDEQFF

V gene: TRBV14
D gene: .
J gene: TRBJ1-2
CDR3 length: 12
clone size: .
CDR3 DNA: TGTGCCAGCAGCCAAGGGCGAGGAGTGGGAGACTTC
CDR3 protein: CASSQGRGVGDF

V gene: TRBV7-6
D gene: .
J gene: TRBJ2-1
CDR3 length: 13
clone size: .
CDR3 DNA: TGTGCCAGCAGCTTAGAGCCGTACAATGAGCAGTTCTTC
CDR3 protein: CASSLEPYNEQFF

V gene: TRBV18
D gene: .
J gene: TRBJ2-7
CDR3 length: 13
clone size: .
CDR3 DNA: TGTGCCAGCTCACCCGCTCTAACCTACGAGCAGTACTTC
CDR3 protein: CASSPALTYEQYF

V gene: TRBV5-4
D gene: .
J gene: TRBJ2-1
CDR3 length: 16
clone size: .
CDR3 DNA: TGTGCCAGCAGCTTGGCCGGGGGTCCCCCGGGTAATGAGCAGTTCTTC
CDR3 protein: CASSLAGGPPGNEQFF

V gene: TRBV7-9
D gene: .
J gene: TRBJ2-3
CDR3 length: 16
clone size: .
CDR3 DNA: TGTGCCAGCAGCCCAAACATAATGGGCATCCCAGATACGCAGTATTTT
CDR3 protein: CASSPNIMGIPDTQYF

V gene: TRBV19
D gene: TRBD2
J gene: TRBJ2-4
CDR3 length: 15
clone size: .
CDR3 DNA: TGTGCCAGTAGGGGGCTAGCGGGAGGGCCTCTCATTCAGTACTTC
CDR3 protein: CASRGLAGGPLIQYF

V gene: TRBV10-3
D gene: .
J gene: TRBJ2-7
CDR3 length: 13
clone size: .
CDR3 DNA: TGTGCCGTGCGGGGGCAGGGGGACTACGAGCAGTACTTC
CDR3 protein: CAVRGQGDYEQYF

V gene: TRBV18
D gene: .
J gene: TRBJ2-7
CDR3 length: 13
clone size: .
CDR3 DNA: TGTGCCAGCTCAGGGGGCGCGGTCGACGAGCAGTACTTC
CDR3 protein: CASSGGAVDEQYF

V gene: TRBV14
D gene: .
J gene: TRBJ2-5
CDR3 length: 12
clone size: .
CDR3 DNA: TGTGCCAGCAGCCAATCAGTAGAGACCCAGTACTTC
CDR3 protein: CASSQSVETQYF

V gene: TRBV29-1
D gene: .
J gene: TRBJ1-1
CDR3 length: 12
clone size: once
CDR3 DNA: TGCAGCGTTGAGCTGCGGGGCACTGAAGCTTTCTTT
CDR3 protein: CSVELRGTEAFF

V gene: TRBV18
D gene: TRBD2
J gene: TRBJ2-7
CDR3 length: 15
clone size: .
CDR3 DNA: TGTGCCAGCTCACCACCGGCGGGAGGGCCGTACGAGCAGTACTTC
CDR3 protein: CASSPPAGGPYEQYF

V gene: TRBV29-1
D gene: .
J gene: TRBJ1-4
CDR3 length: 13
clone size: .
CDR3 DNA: TGCAGCGCAAGAGAAGCAACTAATGAAAAACTGTTTTTT
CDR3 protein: CSAREATNEKLFF

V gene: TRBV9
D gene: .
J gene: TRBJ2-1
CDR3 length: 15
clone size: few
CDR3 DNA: TGTGCCAGCAGCGTAGAGCCGAATCAAAACAATGAGCAGTTCTTC
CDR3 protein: CASSVEPNQNNEQFF

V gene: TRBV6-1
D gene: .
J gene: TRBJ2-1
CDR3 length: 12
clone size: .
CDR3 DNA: TGTGCCAGCAGTGTAGTAGAACTTTTCCAGTTCTTC
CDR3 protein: CASSVVELFQFF

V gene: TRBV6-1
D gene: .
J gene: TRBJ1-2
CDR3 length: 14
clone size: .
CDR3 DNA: TGTGCCAGGTCAGGGGACCCCCCACTCTATGGCTACACCTTC
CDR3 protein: CARSGDPPLYGYTF

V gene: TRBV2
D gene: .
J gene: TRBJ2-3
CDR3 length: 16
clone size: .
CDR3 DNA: TGTGCCAGCAGTGAAGTCGGCGGGCGGAGCACAGATACGCAGTATTTT
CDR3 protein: CASSEVGGRSTDTQYF

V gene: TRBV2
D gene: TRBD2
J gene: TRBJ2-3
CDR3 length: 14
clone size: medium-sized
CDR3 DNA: TGTGCCAGCAGCGGACTAGCGGTAACAGATACGCAGTATTTT
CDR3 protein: CASSGLAVTDTQYF

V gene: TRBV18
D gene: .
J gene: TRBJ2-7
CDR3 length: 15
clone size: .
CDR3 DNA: TGTGCCAGCTCACCTTCTCAGGGAGGTCGCTACGAGCAGTACTTC
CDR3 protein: CASSPSQGGRYEQYF

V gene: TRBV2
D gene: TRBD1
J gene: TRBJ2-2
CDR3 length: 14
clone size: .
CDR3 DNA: TGTGCCAGCAAAAGGACAGGGGGGACCGGGGAGCTGTTTTTT
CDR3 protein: CASKRTGGTGELFF

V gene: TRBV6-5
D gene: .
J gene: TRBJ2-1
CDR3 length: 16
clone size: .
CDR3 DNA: TGTGCCAGCAGTTCCGGACGGACGGCTTCCTACAATGAGCAGTTCTTC
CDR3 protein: CASSSGRTASYNEQFF

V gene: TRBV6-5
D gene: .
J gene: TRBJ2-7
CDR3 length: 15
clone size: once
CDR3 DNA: TGTGCCAGCAGGCTTACGGGAGAGTCGATATGGGAGCAGTACTTC
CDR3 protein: CASRLTGESIWEQYF

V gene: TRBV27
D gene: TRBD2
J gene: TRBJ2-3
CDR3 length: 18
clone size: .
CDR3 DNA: TGTGCCAGCAGTTTATTCCCCGGAGCGGGAGTGGATATAGATACGCAGTATTTT
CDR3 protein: CASSLFPGAGVDIDTQYF

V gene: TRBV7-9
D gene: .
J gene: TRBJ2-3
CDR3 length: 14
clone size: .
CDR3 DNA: TGTGCCAGCAGCGCGCGTGAGGACTTTTATACGCAGTATTTT
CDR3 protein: CASSAREDFYTQYF

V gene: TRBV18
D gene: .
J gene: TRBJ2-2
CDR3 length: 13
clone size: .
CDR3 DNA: TGTGCCAGCTCATCCCCCGGCACCGGGGAGCTGTTTTTT
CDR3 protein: CASSSPGTGELFF

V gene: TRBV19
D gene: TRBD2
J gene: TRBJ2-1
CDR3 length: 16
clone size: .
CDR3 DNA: TGTGCCAGTAGTCAGGAAGCGGGAGTACGCTACAATGAGCAGTTCTTC
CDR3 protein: CASSQEAGVRYNEQFF

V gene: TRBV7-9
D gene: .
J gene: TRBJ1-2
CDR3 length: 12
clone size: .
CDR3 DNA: TGTGCCAGCAGCTTAGATGGGGGTGGCTACACCTTC
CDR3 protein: CASSLDGGGYTF

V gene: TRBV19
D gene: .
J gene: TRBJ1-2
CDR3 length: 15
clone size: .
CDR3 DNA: TGTGCCAGTAGTATAGCGCATCAGACTAACTATGGCTACACCTTC
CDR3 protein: CASSIAHQTNYGYTF

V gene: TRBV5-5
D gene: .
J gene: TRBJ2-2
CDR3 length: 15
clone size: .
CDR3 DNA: TGTGCCAGCCAGGTCGCTGGGGATCACACCGGGGAGCTGTTTTTT
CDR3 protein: CASQVAGDHTGELFF

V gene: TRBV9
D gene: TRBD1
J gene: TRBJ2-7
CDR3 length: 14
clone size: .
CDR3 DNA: TGTGCCAGCAGCCCATGGGACAGGACCTACGAGCAGTACTTC
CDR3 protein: CASSPWDRTYEQYF

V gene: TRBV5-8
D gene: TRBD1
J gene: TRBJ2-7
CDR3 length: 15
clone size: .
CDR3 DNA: TGTGCCAGCAGCTTGGGGGACAGGGTGAGCCTCGAGCAGTACTTC
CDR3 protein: CASSLGDRVSLEQYF